This T cell receptor (beta chain) was obtained from a study of identical twins. As concerns this clonotype: Its antigen is currently unknown.

This CDR3 contains 14 residues. The germline V gene encodes CDR1 DFQATT and CDR2 SNEGSKA (reference sequence). V lost 3 bases, J lost 6 bases, and 7 bases stayed unmatched. A universal primer site was incorporated via template switching, and the cDNA contained unique molecular identifiers. TCRdb re-called the 5' RACE reads through MiXCR, storing one row per CDR3 protein. The repertoire consists of around 510,000 distinct CDR3 sequences, with roughly 13% occurring once and the leading ten covering around 0.98%. Study-level findings and limits: Insertions were fewer in abundant cord blood beta clonotypes, whereas memory repertoires showed none of this pattern. Cross-sectional statistical analysis, not tracking of the same donors, underpinned the conclusions.

These data are also associated with another study on yellow fever vaccine responses in identical twins.

The sequencing sample was made of CD4+ T cells sorted from blood. The chain is built from TRBV20-1 and TRBJ2-1; 8 bases line up with TRBD2. The source is a woman aged 18-29 years in good health. As DNA, the CDR3 is TGCAGTGCTAGGGGCAGCGGGAGCGTCAATGAGCAGTTCTTC. Amino acid sequence: CSARGSGSVNEQFF.